This T cell receptor beta chain was documented in a study of blood T cell repertoires in COVID-19. Study-level background: Sources were T cells, B-cell-depleted T cells, or PBMCs; the material itself was cDNA or gDNA.

V lost 5 bases and J lost 2; bases outside the gene matches: 11. There are 16 residues in the CDR3. The germline V gene has CDR1 MDHEN and CDR2 SYDVKM. The data were produced by immunoSEQ multiplex PCR, yet TCRdb's version contains in-frame clones alone and is incomplete. The sample has under 250,000 clones, roughly nine tenths seen once; the top ten hold about 1.7%. Sequenced: peripheral blood. The chain employs TRBV28 and TRBJ1-1; 7 bases align to TRBD1. The receptor was isolated from a woman aged 55-75 years who had recovered from COVID-19. The DNA of the CDR3 is TGTGCCAGCAGTACGGCCATAGGGACAGTAAACACTGAAGCTTTCTTT. This encodes CASSTAIGTVNTEAFF.